One and the same sample provided the 30 T cell receptor beta chains below, sequenced in a study of shared clonotypes between healthy human individuals. Some clones are missing from TCRdb's copy, which holds only in-frame ones; the method was immunoSEQ multiplex PCR. The sample lists hundreds of thousands of clones; roughly 72% were seen once. Sequences were obtained from memory CD4+ T cells sorted from blood. Noted subset: CD45RA-negative fraction. The receptors come from a woman aged 25 to 39 in good health.

This chain links TRBV28 with TRBJ2-2, with D possibly TRBD1 on 6 matching bases. The CDR3 runs to 17 residues. The germline V and J ends were trimmed by 4 bases and 7 bases, with 22 bases remaining between them. CDR1 is MDHEN, CDR2 SYDVKM, per germline. The CDR3 nucleotides are TGTGCCAGCAGTTCCAACACCGGGACCAGGGGCGGCGGGGAGCTGTTTTTT. This translates into CASSSNTGTRGGGELFF.

The chain's CDR3 is CASSPRRYEQYF. The CDR3 DNA reads as TGTGCCAGCTCACCACGGAGGTACGAGCAGTACTTC. This chain links TRBV18 with TRBJ2-7, with a weak D call TRBD2 (5 bases). CDR1 is KGHSH, CDR2 LQKENI, per germline. This CDR3 spans 12 amino acids. Trimming removed 1 base from V and 4 bases from J, with 5 bases in between.

As regards this clone: This sample includes further DNA sequences coding for the same CDR3. The chain joins TRBV28 to TRBJ2-7, with D unresolved. Per germline, CDR1 MDHEN and CDR2 SYDVKM. V was cut by 5 bases and J by 3 bases, with 5 bases left in between. The CDR3 has 11 residues. CDR3 sequence: CASSHIYEQYF. DNA of the CDR3: TGTGCCAGCAGTCATATCTACGAGCAGTACTTC.

The J gene is TRBJ2-2, the V gene TRBV5-1, with a weak D call TRBD2 (5 bases). This CDR3 region has 15 residues. Germline CDR1 reads SGHRS; CDR2 reads YFSETQ. Trimming shortened V by 0 bases and J by 5 bases, and 11 bases separated the two germline ends. The CDR3 region has the DNA TGCGCCAGCAGCTTGGAAGTGACGGGGACCGGGGAGCTGTTTTTT. It translates to CASSLEVTGTGELFF.

This clone was seen only once. The rearrangement joins TRBV6-5 to TRBJ2-2; D not resolved. Germline values: CDR1 MNHEY, CDR2 SVGAGI. The ends were cut back, 4 bases at V and 5 bases at J, with 8 bases in the middle. The CDR3 sequence is 13 residues long. The CDR3 sequence is CASSSPWTGELFF. The CDR3 DNA follows: TGTGCCAGCAGTTCTCCTTGGACCGGGGAGCTGTTTTTT.

The V gene is TRBV27, the J gene TRBJ2-7; D possibly corresponds to TRBD2 (7 bases). V shed 5 bases and J shed 2 bases, with 16 bases lying between them. CDR1 is MNHEY and CDR2 is SMNVEV in the germline V gene (reference sequence). The CDR3 has 15 residues. The CDR3 loop reads CASSRSGGRTYEQYF. CDR3 bases: TGTGCCAGCAGTAGATCCGGGGGGCGGACCTACGAGCAGTACTTC.

This clone was counted many times. The chain links TRBV6-5 to TRBJ1-1; TRBD1 matches 8 bases. Germline V CDR1 and CDR2: MNHEY, SVGAGI. The ends lost 7 bases at V and 0 bases at J; junction bases unmatched: 7. This CDR3 contains 15 residues. CDR3 DNA: TGTGCCAGCACGGCCAGGGGGCACGTGAACACTGAAGCTTTCTTT. This sequence encodes CASTARGHVNTEAFF.

The rearrangement links TRBV28 to TRBJ2-7, with 9 bases aligning to TRBD1. The CDR3 extends over 14 amino acids. Germline trimming cut 4 bases from V and 5 bases from J; bases unmatched to any gene: 6. Germline V gene data show CDR1 as MDHEN and CDR2 as SYDVKM. CDR3 sequence (DNA): TGTGCCAGCAGTTCGGGACAGGGTGTCGACGAGCAGTACTTC. Amino acid sequence: CASSSGQGVDEQYF.

The chain combines TRBV7-2 with TRBJ1-1; the D is unclear. CDR1 is SGHTA, CDR2 FQGNSA, per germline. This CDR3 is built from 15 residues. V lost 4 bases to trimming and J lost 4 bases, with 16 bases between them. CDR3 bases: TGTGCCAGCAGCTCCCGCCCCACGGTCGTCACTGAAGCTTTCTTT. Translated, it gives CASSSRPTVVTEAFF.

The chain uses TRBV2 and TRBJ2-2, with D perhaps matching TRBD1 or TRBD2 (6 bases each). Trimming left V 6 bases short and J 2 bases short, with 19 bases between. Germline CDR1 SNHLY, CDR2 FYNNEI. The CDR3 is 17 residues long. CDR3 bases: TGTGCCAGCAGCCAAACCCGTGGGGGGCCTAACACCGGGGAGCTGTTTTTT. Protein: CASSQTRGGPNTGELFF.

This clone was seen once. The chain carries TRBV6-1 and TRBJ1-2, with no clear D. Germline values: CDR1 MNHNS, CDR2 SASEGT. V was cut by 8 bases and J by 2 bases, with 6 bases left in between. The CDR3 extends over 11 amino acids. In nucleotides, the CDR3 is TGTGCCAGCGGAAGGAACTATGGCTACACCTTC. Translation: CASGRNYGYTF.

This clone appeared a few times. The gene calls are TRBV19 and TRBJ1-4; weak D call: TRBD1 (6 bases). Trimming removed 7 bases at V and 8 bases at J, with 17 bases between. The CDR3 loop spans 14 amino acids. Germline CDR1 is LNHDA and CDR2 is SQIVND (reference sequence). CDR3 amino acids: CASTPRGATEKLFF. CDR3 in DNA: TGTGCCAGTACTCCGCGGGGGGCGACAGAAAAACTGTTTTTT.

The chain links TRBV2 to TRBJ2-3; 14 bases map to TRBD2. The CDR3 has 15 residues. CDR1 is SNHLY and CDR2 is FYNNEI in the germline V gene. The junction had 5 bases not matched to a gene; V was cut back by 7 bases and J by 5 bases. CDR3 nucleotides: TGTGCCAGCAAGGGACTAGCGGGAGCAATAGATACGCAGTATTTT. Translated, it gives CASKGLAGAIDTQYF.

V gene TRBV18 combines with J gene TRBJ2-7, with TRBD1 matching 8 bases. Germline CDR1 reads KGHSH; CDR2 reads LQKENI. V lost 1 base and J lost 5; bases outside the gene matches: 4. This CDR3 is 14 amino acids long. The CDR3: CASSPLTGDDEQYF. The DNA for the CDR3 is TGTGCCAGCTCACCACTGACAGGGGATGACGAGCAGTACTTC. The full variable domain, with the rest looked up from reference TRBV18 and TRBJ2-7, is NAGVMQNPRHLVRRRGQEARLRCSPMKGHSHVYWYRQLPEEGLKFMVYLQKENIIDESGMPKERFSAEFPKEGPSILRIQQVVRGDSAAYFCASSPLTGDDEQYFGPGTRLTVT.

This clone was counted ten times or more. The rearrangement links TRBV28 to TRBJ1-5, with D uncertain. The V end lost 6 bases, the J end lost 5 bases, and 17 bases lay between the germline ends. Germline V CDR1 and CDR2: MDHEN, SYDVKM. The CDR3 is 15 residues long. CDR3 in amino acids: CASRIEGRWDQPQHF. The CDR3 DNA is TGTGCCAGCAGAATTGAAGGGCGATGGGATCAGCCCCAGCATTTT.

The genes are TRBV5-1 and TRBJ2-2; TRBD2 matches 11 bases. There are 15 residues in the CDR3. The germline V gene encodes CDR1 SGHRS and CDR2 YFSETQ. Losses at the gene ends were 4 bases for V and 7 bases for J; bases not matched to a gene: 6. For the CDR3, the DNA is TGCGCCAGCAGCCCGGGACTAGCGGACTACGGGGAGCTGTTTTTT. Encoded protein: CASSPGLADYGELFF.

This clone was seen more than once but under ten times. The rearrangement uses TRBV7-3 and TRBJ1-1, with D unclear. The germline gives CDR1 SGHTA, CDR2 FQGTGA. The CDR3 spans 13 residues. Trimming stripped 5 bases from V and 6 bases from J, with 13 bases between. DNA of the CDR3: TGTGCCAGCAGCCCCGTGGAGGGAGCTGAAGCTTTCTTT. As protein: CASSPVEGAEAFF.

The J gene is TRBJ2-1, the V gene TRBV7-6, with 10 bases identical to TRBD1. V lost 1 base and J lost 5; bases outside the gene matches: 2. CDR3 length: 15 residues. Germline V gene data show CDR1 as SGHVS and CDR2 as FNYEAQ. The chain's CDR3 is CASSLGTGGNNEQFF. The CDR3 DNA sequence: TGTGCCAGCAGCTTAGGGACAGGGGGTAACAATGAGCAGTTCTTC.

Regarding this clone: In the same sample, other DNA sequences code for this CDR3. The V and J genes are TRBV7-9 and TRBJ1-1, with 7 positions matching TRBD1. Looked up from germline, CDR1 is SEHNR and CDR2 is FQNEAQ (reference sequence). The CDR3 consists of 14 residues. Unmatched junction bases numbered 4, after V lost 2 bases and J lost 4 bases. The DNA for the CDR3 is TGTGCCAGCAGCTTAACAGGGGTGAGCACTGAAGCTTTCTTT. It specifies CASSLTGVSTEAFF. The full variable domain, its missing parts supplied by reference TRBV7-9 and TRBJ1-1, is DTGVSQNPRHKITKRGQNVTFRCDPISEHNRLYWYRQTLGQGPEFLTYFQNEAQLEKSRLLSDRFSAERPKGSFSTLEIQRTEQGDSAMYLCASSLTGVSTEAFFGQGTRLTVV.

V is TRBV9 and J is TRBJ1-4; TRBD1 matches at 9 bases. CDR1 is SGDLS, CDR2 YYNGEE, per germline. This CDR3 region has 15 residues. Germline trimming cut 3 bases from V and 6 bases from J; bases unmatched to any gene: 6. CDR3 loop: CASSAYRGLDEKLFF. The CDR3 DNA reads as TGTGCCAGCAGCGCCTACAGGGGGCTTGATGAAAAACTGTTTTTT.

J is TRBJ2-3 and V is TRBV19; no clear D. Trimming removed 5 bases at V and 2 bases at J, with 14 bases between. Per germline, CDR1 LNHDA and CDR2 SQIVND (reference sequence). The length of the CDR3 is 15 residues. CDR3 nucleotides: TGTGCCAGTAGTCCCGTGAGCCGTATCACAGATACGCAGTATTTT. It translates to CASSPVSRITDTQYF.

The genes are TRBV27 and TRBJ2-7; D call uncertain. The ends were cut back, 4 bases at V and 3 bases at J, with 13 bases in the middle. The CDR3 runs to 14 residues. The germline V gene encodes CDR1 MNHEY and CDR2 SMNVEV (reference sequence). The CDR3 DNA reads TGTGCCAGCAGTTCGCGTGGTGGATACTACGAGCAGTACTTC. Its translation: CASSSRGGYYEQYF.

The chain recombines TRBV4-2 with TRBJ1-2; D might be TRBD1 (6 bases). The CDR3 runs to 13 residues. Germline CDR1 and CDR2: LGHNA and YNFKEQ. Trimming took 5 bases from V and 1 from J, leaving 8 bases between them. This chain's CDR3 is CASSSDSNYGYTF. In nucleotides, the CDR3 is TGTGCCAGCAGCTCGGACAGTAACTATGGCTACACCTTC.

The chain links TRBV6-6 to TRBJ1-3; maybe TRBD1 (5 bases). Germline CDR1 MNHNY, CDR2 SVGAGI (reference sequence). The V gene lost 7 bases and the J gene lost 4 bases, with 20 bases spanning the gap. The CDR3 length is 16 residues. This CDR3 is CASTSGRGDRGNTIYF. CDR3 nucleotides: TGTGCCAGCACCTCCGGGCGGGGGGATCGAGGAAACACCATATATTTT.

J is TRBJ2-5 and V is TRBV30, with D unresolved. This CDR3 has 13 residues. V lost 2 bases and J lost 2, with 9 bases in between. CDR1 and CDR2 (germline): GTSNPN, SVGIG (reference sequence). The CDR3: CAWSYWVQETQYF. The CDR3 DNA follows: TGTGCCTGGAGTTATTGGGTACAAGAGACCCAGTACTTC.

This clone was seen a handful of times. The V call is TRBV2, the J call TRBJ2-2, with 12 bases matching TRBD2. The J segment lost 8 bases and the V segment lost 6 bases, leaving 4 bases of the junction unmatched. Germline V gives CDR1 SNHLY, CDR2 FYNNEI. CDR3 length: 14 amino acids. The CDR3 loop is CASRRLAGEGELFF. In DNA form, the CDR3 reads TGTGCCAGCAGAAGACTAGCGGGAGAAGGGGAGCTGTTTTTT.

The gene calls are TRBV5-1 and TRBJ2-1; D assignment may be TRBD1 or TRBD2 (7 bases each). The germline gives CDR1 SGHRS, CDR2 YFSETQ. The CDR3 has 15 amino acids. V was cut by 3 bases and J by 3 bases, with 13 bases left in between. The CDR3 is CASSWGGGSYNEQFF. The CDR3 region has the DNA TGCGCCAGCAGCTGGGGAGGGGGCAGCTACAATGAGCAGTTCTTC.

This chain joins TRBV19 and TRBJ1-4, with D maybe TRBD1 (6 bases). The CDR3 spans 18 residues. V was cut by 4 bases and J by 8 bases, with 26 bases left in between. The germline gives CDR1 LNHDA, CDR2 SQIVND (reference sequence). Written as DNA, the CDR3 is TGTGCCAGTAGTACAGGGGCAGGCAGAGGGGCGCATCGGGAAAAACTGTTTTTT. Encoded protein: CASSTGAGRGAHREKLFF.

This clone was seen just once. The V and J genes are TRBV6-1 and TRBJ2-1; D gene ambiguous. This CDR3 has 15 residues. Germline CDR1 reads MNHNS; CDR2 reads SASEGT. V lost 3 bases and J 2 bases, leaving 11 bases between the germline ends. The chain's CDR3 is CASSDSWDPYNEQFF. CDR3 bases: TGTGCCAGCAGTGACTCGTGGGATCCCTACAATGAGCAGTTCTTC.

The V gene is TRBV9, the J gene TRBJ2-1; 7 bases are a match to TRBD2. Germline CDR1 SGDLS, CDR2 YYNGEE. The CDR3 is made up of 16 amino acids. J lost 2 bases, V lost 0 bases, and 5 bases had no gene match. In DNA, the CDR3 is TGTGCCAGCAGCGTAGGCGGGGGTTATACCTACAATGAGCAGTTCTTC. Its translation is CASSVGGGYTYNEQFF.